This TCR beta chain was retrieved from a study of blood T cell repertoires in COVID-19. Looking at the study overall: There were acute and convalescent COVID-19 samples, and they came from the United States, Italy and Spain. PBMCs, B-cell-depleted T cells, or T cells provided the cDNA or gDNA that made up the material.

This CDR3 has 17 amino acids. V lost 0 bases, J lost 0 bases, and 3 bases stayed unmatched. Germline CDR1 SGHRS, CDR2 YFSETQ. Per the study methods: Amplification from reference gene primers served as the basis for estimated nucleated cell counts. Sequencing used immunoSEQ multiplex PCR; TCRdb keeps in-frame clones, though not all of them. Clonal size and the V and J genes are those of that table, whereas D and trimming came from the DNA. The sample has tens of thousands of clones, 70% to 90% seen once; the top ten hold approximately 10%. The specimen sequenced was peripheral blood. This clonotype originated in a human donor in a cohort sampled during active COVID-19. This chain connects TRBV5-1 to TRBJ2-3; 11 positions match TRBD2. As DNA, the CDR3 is TGCGCCAGCAGCTTGGGACTAGCGGGGACTAGCACAGATACGCAGTATTTT. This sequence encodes CASSLGLAGTSTDTQYF.